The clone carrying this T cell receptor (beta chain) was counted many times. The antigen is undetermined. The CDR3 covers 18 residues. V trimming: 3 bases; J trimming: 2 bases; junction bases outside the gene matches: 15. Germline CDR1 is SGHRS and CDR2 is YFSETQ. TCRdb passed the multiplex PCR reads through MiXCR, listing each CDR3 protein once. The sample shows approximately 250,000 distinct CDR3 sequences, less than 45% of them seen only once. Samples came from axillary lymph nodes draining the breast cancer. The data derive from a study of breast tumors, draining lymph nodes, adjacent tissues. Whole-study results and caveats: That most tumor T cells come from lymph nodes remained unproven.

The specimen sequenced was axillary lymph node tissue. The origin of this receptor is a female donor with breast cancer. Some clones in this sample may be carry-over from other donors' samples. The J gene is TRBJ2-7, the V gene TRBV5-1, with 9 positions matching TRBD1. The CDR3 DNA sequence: TGCGCCAGCAGCTACGGGACAGGGTTTCTGTCGGCCACCTACGAGCAGTACTTC. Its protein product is CASSYGTGFLSATYEQYF.